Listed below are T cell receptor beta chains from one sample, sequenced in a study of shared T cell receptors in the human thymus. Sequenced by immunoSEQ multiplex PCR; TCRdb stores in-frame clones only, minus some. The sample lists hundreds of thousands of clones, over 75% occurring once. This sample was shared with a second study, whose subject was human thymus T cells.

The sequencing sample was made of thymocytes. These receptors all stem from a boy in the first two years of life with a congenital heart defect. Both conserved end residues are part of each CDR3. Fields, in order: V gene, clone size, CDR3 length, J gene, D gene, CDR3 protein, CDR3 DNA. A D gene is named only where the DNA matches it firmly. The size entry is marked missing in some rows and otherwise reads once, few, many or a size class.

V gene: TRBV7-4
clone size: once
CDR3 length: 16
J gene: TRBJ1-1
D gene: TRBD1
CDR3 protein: CASTLWETGGYTEAFF
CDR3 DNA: TGTGCCAGCACTCTTTGGGAAACAGGGGGTTACACTGAAGCTTTCTTT

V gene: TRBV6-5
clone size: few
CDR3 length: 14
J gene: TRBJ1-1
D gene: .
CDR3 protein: CASSPGPGKTEAFF
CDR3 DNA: TGTGCCAGCAGTCCGGGCCCCGGGAAGACTGAAGCTTTCTTT

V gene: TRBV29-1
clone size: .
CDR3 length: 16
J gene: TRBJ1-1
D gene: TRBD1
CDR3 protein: CSGRPGTGGFNTEAFF
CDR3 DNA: TGCAGCGGCCGCCCTGGGACAGGGGGCTTCAACACTGAAGCTTTCTTT

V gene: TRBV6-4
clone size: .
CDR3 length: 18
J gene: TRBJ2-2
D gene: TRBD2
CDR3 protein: CASSALAGGPVTTGELFF
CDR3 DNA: TGTGCCAGCAGTGCCCTAGCGGGGGGCCCTGTCACAACCGGGGAGCTGTTTTTT

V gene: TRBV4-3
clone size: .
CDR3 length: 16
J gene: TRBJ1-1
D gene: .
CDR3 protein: CASSPRMTDRHTEAFF
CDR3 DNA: TGCGCCAGCAGCCCGCGAATGACCGACAGACACACTGAAGCTTTCTTT

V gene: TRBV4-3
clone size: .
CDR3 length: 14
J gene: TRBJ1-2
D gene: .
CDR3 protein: CASSQEHRLYGYTF
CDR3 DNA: TGCGCCAGCAGCCAAGAGCACCGACTCTATGGCTACACCTTC

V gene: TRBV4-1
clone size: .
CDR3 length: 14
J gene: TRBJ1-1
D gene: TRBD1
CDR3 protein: CASSRGQENTEAFF
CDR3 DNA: TGCGCCAGCAGCCGGGGACAGGAGAACACTGAAGCTTTCTTT

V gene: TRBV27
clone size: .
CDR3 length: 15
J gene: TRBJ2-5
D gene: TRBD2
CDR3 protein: CASSLISGRLETQYF
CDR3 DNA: TGTGCCAGCAGTCTCATTAGCGGGAGGTTAGAGACCCAGTACTTC

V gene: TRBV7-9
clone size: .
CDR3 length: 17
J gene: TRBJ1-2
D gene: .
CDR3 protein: CASTPGISDRPSYGYTF
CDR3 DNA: TGTGCCAGCACCCCGGGAATCTCAGACAGGCCCTCCTATGGCTACACCTTC

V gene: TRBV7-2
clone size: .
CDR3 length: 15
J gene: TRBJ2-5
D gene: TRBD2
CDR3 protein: CASSLNSGDRETQYF
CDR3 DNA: TGTGCCAGCAGCCTCAATAGCGGGGACCGTGAGACCCAGTACTTC

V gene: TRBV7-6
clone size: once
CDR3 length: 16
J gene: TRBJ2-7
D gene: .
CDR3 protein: CASSLDGRVQNHEQYF
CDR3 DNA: TGTGCCAGCAGCTTAGACGGCAGGGTTCAAAATCACGAGCAGTACTTC

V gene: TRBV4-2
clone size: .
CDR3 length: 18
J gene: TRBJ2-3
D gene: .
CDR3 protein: CASSQEVYQRVTTDTQYF
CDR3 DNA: TGTGCCAGCAGCCAAGAGGTCTACCAGCGCGTAACCACAGATACGCAGTATTTT

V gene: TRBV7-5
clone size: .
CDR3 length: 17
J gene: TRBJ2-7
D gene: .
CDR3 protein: CVRSLASSSVISYEQYF
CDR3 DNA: TGTGTCAGAAGCTTAGCGTCGTCTAGCGTTATTTCCTACGAGCAGTACTTC

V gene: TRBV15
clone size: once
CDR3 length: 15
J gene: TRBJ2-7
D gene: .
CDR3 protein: CATSRDRQDSYEQYF
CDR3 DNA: TGTGCCACCAGCAGAGATCGACAGGACTCCTACGAGCAGTACTTC

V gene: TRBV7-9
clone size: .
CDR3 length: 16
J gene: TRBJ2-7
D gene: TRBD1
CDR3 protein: CASSPGETGRGYEQYF
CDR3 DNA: TGTGCCAGCAGCCCCGGGGAGACAGGGAGAGGCTACGAGCAGTACTTC

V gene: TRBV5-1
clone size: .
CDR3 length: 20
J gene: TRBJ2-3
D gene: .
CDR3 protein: CASSSIQTGSLPPTTDTQYF
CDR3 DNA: TGCGCCAGCAGCTCAATCCAGACGGGAAGCCTCCCGCCTACCACAGATACGCAGTATTTT

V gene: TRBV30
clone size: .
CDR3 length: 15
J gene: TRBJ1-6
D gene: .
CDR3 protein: CAWSRGGHYNSPLHF
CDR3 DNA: TGTGCCTGGAGCCGGGGGGGACACTATAATTCCCCCCTCCACTTT

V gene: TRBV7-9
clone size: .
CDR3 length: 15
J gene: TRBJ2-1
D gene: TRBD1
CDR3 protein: CASSPTGSPYNEQFF
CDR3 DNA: TGTGCCAGCAGCCCGACAGGGTCACCCTACAATGAGCAGTTCTTC

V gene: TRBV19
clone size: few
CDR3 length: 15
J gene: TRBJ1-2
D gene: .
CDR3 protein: CASSMTEVTNYGYTF
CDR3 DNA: TGTGCCAGTAGCATGACAGAGGTTACTAACTATGGCTACACCTTC

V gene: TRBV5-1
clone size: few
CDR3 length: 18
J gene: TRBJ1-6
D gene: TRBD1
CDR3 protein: CASSLAADREHYNSPLHF
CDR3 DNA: TGCGCCAGCAGCTTGGCCGCGGACAGGGAACACTATAATTCACCCCTCCACTTT

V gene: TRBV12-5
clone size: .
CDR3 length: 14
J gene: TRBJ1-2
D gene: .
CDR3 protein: CASGFDSPSGGYTF
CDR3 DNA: TGTGCTAGTGGTTTCGACAGTCCCTCTGGTGGCTACACCTTC

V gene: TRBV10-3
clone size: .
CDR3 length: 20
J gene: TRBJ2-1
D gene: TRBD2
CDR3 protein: CAILDPYKSSGKSSYNEQFF
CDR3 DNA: TGTGCCATCCTGGACCCGTACAAATCTAGCGGGAAGAGCTCCTACAATGAGCAGTTCTTC

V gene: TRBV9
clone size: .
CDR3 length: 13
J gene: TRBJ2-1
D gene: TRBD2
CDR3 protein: CASAGGIYNEQFF
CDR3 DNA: TGTGCCAGCGCGGGAGGGATTTACAATGAGCAGTTCTTC

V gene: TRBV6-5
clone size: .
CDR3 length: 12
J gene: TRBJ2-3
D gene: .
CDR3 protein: CASRATADTQYF
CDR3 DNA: TGTGCCAGCAGGGCAACAGCAGATACGCAGTATTTT

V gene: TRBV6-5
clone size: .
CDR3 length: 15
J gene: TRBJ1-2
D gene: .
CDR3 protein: CASSPSDNPNYGYTF
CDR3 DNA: TGTGCCAGCAGCCCATCGGACAACCCTAACTATGGCTACACCTTC

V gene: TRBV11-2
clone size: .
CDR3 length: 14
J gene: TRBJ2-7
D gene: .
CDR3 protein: CASSLDEGDYPQYF
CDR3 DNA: TGTGCCAGCAGCTTAGATGAGGGGGACTACCCCCAGTACTTC

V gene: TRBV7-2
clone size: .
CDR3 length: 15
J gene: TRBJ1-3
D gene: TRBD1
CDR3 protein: CASSAAGGTGNTIYF
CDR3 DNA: TGTGCCAGCAGCGCCGCAGGGGGCACTGGAAACACCATATATTTT

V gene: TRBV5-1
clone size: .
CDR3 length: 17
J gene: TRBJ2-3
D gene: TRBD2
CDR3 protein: CASSSPGLAGGRDTQYF
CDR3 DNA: TGCGCCAGCAGCTCACCGGGACTAGCGGGAGGGCGAGATACGCAGTATTTT

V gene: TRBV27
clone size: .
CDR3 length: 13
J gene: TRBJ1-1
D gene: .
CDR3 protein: CASSLSLSGEAFF
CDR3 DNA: TGTGCCAGCAGTTTATCCCTCAGCGGTGAAGCTTTCTTT